The 5 T cell receptor beta chains in this list originate from one sample, sequenced in a study of CD8 T cells in ankylosing spondylitis. In TCRdb, the 5' RACE reads were re-called with MiXCR into one record per CDR3 protein. Among 250,000 to 350,000 distinct CDR3 sequences listed, more than 20% were seen once. Source material: blood, either unsorted or a sorted T cell fraction (not recorded which). Receptor source: a female donor with ankylosing spondylitis or in good health (not recorded which).

The chain uses TRBV21-1 and TRBJ1-2. TRBV21-1 is a recognized pseudogene. The CDR3 spans 15 residues. This chain's CDR3 is CASSKRWQVVDGYTF. In nucleotides, the CDR3 is TGTGCCAGCAGCAAAAGGTGGCAAGTGGTCGATGGCTACACCTTC.

The J gene is TRBJ2-7, the V gene TRBV25-1, with TRBD1 matching 8 bases. In germline, CDR1 is MGHDK, CDR2 SYGVNS. This CDR3 is 15 amino acids long. The ends lost 2 bases at V and 0 bases at J; junction bases unmatched: 3. The CDR3 region is CASSEPDRGSYEQYF. The CDR3 coding sequence is TGTGCCAGCAGTGAACCCGACAGGGGCTCCTACGAGCAGTACTTC.

Only a few counts were recorded for this clonotype. This chain connects TRBV20-1 to TRBJ2-7; perhaps D is TRBD1 or TRBD2 (5 bases each). CDR3 length equals 12 residues. Germline CDR1 reads DFQATT; CDR2 reads SNEGSKA (reference sequence). Trimming stripped 6 bases from V and 0 bases from J, with 9 bases between. In DNA, the CDR3 is TGCAGTGCCCAGAGGGGCTCCTACGAGCAGTACTTC. Translated: CSAQRGSYEQYF.

This clonotype was seen only a few times. The chain combines TRBV12-3 or TRBV12-4 with TRBJ1-1; 8 nucleotides align to TRBD1. V shed 5 bases, J shed 7 bases, and the junction held 6 bases outside the gene matches. CDR3 length: 13 residues. The CDR3 bases are TGTGCCAGCAGTCCATCGACAGGGGTTGAAGCTTTCTTT. Encoded protein: CASSPSTGVEAFF.

CDR3 residues: CASSPGGAWETQYF. Here the CDR3 DNA reads TGTGCCAGCAGCCCCGGCGGGGCGTGGGAGACCCAGTACTTC. This chain joins TRBV5-6 and TRBJ2-5; tentative D call: TRBD2 (6 bases). Between the trimmed V and J ends, which lost 4 bases and 5 bases, there was a span of 15 bases. This CDR3 spans 14 amino acids. Germline-derived CDR1 and CDR2 are SGHDT and YYEEEE.